This T cell receptor beta chain was obtained from a study of CD8 T cells in ankylosing spondylitis. The sample holds a few counts of this clonotype. Its antigen is as yet unknown. The V end was cut by 5 bases, the J end by 3 bases, with 13 bases between. Looked up from germline, CDR1 is MDHEN and CDR2 is SYDVKM. CDR3 length equals 15 residues. Using quantitative 5'-RACE with molecular barcodes, the authors made TCR beta libraries. TCRdb re-called the 5' RACE reads through MiXCR, storing one row per CDR3 protein. This sample has roughly 670,000 distinct CDR3 sequences, with over 15% found just once. Findings of the study overall: CD8+ cells made up the disease-linked clones, which were relatively rare in peripheral blood. Reportedly, significant enrichment of disease-linked clones occurred in matched ankylosing spondylitis synovial fluid. Prior work had noted some motif variants in reactive arthritis blood and synovial fluid. What seemed typical of ankylosing spondylitis blood was a TCR beta motif built from roughly eight highly homologous variants.

V and J are TRBV28 and TRBJ2-2; perhaps D is TRBD1 or TRBD2 (5 bases each). Sequences were obtained from blood, either unsorted or a sorted T cell fraction (not recorded which). This receptor was identified in a male donor with ankylosing spondylitis. CDR3 DNA: TGTGCCAGCAGTAACGGGACCTGGTACACCGGGGAGCTGTTTTTT. It translates to CASSNGTWYTGELFF. Based on the CDR3 plus reference TRBV28 and TRBJ2-2, the full variable domain is DVKVTQSSRYLVKRTGEKVFLECVQDMDHENMFWYRQDPGLGLRLIYFSYDVKMKEKGDIPEGYSVSREKKERFSLILESASTNQTSMYLCASSNGTWYTGELFFGEGSRLTVL.